The entry below gives a single T cell receptor beta chain sequence along with its context. Its antigen is undetermined. Germline V gives CDR1 MNHNS, CDR2 SASEGT. With 5 bases clipped from V and 4 bases from J, the junction kept 9 bases outside the gene matches. The CDR3 has 15 residues. The data belong to a study of cytomegalovirus exposure and HLA in healthy donors. It was with 60 Vbeta and 13 Jbeta primers that the PCR ran. TCRdb's copy holds only in-frame clones and misses some; the assay was immunoSEQ multiplex PCR. The sample holds over 150,000 clones, 80% to 90% seen once. Whole-study findings and limits: Among CMV-associated TCR beta chains, most appeared HLA-restricted in a later analysis.

This chain uses TRBV6-1 with TRBJ1-1; 8 bases are a match to TRBD1. The TCR comes from a girl between 10 and 17 years old in good health and CMV-seropositive. The specimen sequenced was PBMCs. CDR3 bases: TGTGCCAGCAGTCCCCGGACAGGGAGGGCCACTGAAGCTTTCTTT. Protein product: CASSPRTGRATEAFF.